This passage covers 19 T cell receptor beta chains from one sample sequenced in a study of graft-versus-host responses after intestinal transplantation. Intraepithelial and lamina propria lymphocytes were isolated from graft specimens. Assay: immunoSEQ multiplex PCR; the TCRdb copy retains only in-frame clones and omits some. The sample shows roughly 15,000 clones, 74% of them seen only once. The specimen was ileum tissue, collected 16 days after intestinal transplant. Receptor source: a human patient who received an intestinal transplant, so some T cells may come from the graft donor.

This clone was seen just once. The chain carries TRBV4-3 and TRBJ2-1; D is possibly TRBD2 (5 bases). This CDR3 is built from 13 residues. The germline V gene has CDR1 LGHNA and CDR2 YSLEER. Between the trimmed V and J ends, which lost 3 bases and 9 bases, there was a span of 12 bases. Written as DNA, the CDR3 is TGCGCCAGCAGCCACTCGCTAGGAGGTGAGCAGTTCTTC. It translates to CASSHSLGGEQFF.

This chain uses TRBV9 with TRBJ1-6, with D hard to call. Trimming left V 1 base short and J 7 bases short, with 6 bases between. Germline V CDR1 and CDR2: SGDLS, YYNGEE. This CDR3 is 13 amino acids long. CDR3 in amino acids: CASSVSQNSPLHF. DNA for the CDR3: TGTGCCAGCAGCGTAAGTCAGAATTCACCCCTCCACTTT.

The genes are TRBV6-6 and TRBJ2-5; 8 positions agree with TRBD2. V lost 10 bases and J lost 5; bases outside the gene matches: 12. Germline loops: CDR1 MNHNY, CDR2 SVGAGI (reference sequence). The CDR3 consists of 14 residues. The CDR3 bases are TGTGCCACCCGGGACGCGGGGGGCGGGGAGACCCAGTACTTC. Its protein product is CATRDAGGGETQYF.

In its sample, this clone was seen a few times. The J gene is TRBJ1-2, the V gene TRBV5-4, with D possibly TRBD1 on 6 matching bases. Per germline, CDR1 SGHNT and CDR2 YYREEE (reference sequence). The CDR3 contains 16 residues. V lost 4 bases, J lost 4 bases, and 20 bases lay in between. CDR3 sequence: CASSPWRAGVTYGYTF. CDR3 sequence (DNA): TGTGCCAGCAGCCCATGGCGGGCAGGGGTTACCTATGGCTACACCTTC.

The chain is built from TRBV5-1 and TRBJ2-2; TRBD2 might be the D (5 bases). Trimming removed 6 bases at V and 3 bases at J, with 24 bases between. The CDR3 contains 18 residues. Germline-derived CDR1 and CDR2 are SGHRS and YFSETQ. The CDR3 region is CASNLGRTHRADTGELFF. CDR3 nucleotides: TGCGCCAGCAACCTGGGGAGAACCCATCGTGCTGACACCGGGGAGCTGTTTTTT.

The chain joins TRBV5-1 to TRBJ2-1, with 8 nucleotides matching TRBD1. The V gene end was trimmed by 0 bases and the J gene end by 1 base; junction bases not matched to a gene: 3. The CDR3 sequence is 16 residues long. Germline CDR1 reads SGHRS; CDR2 reads YFSETQ. The CDR3 is CASSLARGLSYNEQFF. CDR3 coding DNA: TGCGCCAGCAGCTTGGCCAGGGGGCTTTCCTACAATGAGCAGTTCTTC.

The chain couples TRBV29-1 to TRBJ1-2; D is possibly TRBD1 (5 bases). The germline CDR1 and CDR2 sequences are SQVTM and ANQGSEA. The CDR3 covers 13 residues. Trimming removed 6 bases at V and 4 bases at J, with 15 bases between. The chain's CDR3 is CSVSRDFLYGYTF. Written as DNA, the CDR3 is TGCAGCGTCTCCCGGGACTTCCTCTATGGCTACACCTTC. The full variable domain, in which reference TRBV29-1 and TRBJ1-2 provide the parts outside the CDR3, is SAVISQKPSRDICQRGTSLTIQCQVDSQVTMMFWYRQQPGQSLTLIATANQGSEATYESGFVIDKFPISRPNLTFSTLTVSNMSPEDSSIYLCSVSRDFLYGYTFGSGTRLTVV.

In this sample, this clone turned up once. The chain combines TRBV7-9 with TRBJ2-7; 7 bases match TRBD1. The V segment lost 3 bases and the J segment 4 bases; nucleotides outside the gene matches: 0. CDR1 and CDR2 from the germline V gene are SEHNR and FQNEAQ (reference sequence). The CDR3 spans 12 residues. The CDR3 loop is CASSLTGYEQYF. The CDR3 region has the DNA TGTGCCAGCAGCTTGACAGGGTACGAGCAGTACTTC.

The chain employs TRBV28 and TRBJ2-7; a weak D match, TRBD2 (5 bases). Germline CDR1 is MDHEN and CDR2 is SYDVKM. CDR3 length equals 13 residues. V dropped 2 bases and J dropped 3 bases, with 8 bases sitting between them. The DNA of the CDR3 is TGTGCCAGCAGTTTACCGGGGTACTACGAGCAGTACTTC. It is translated as CASSLPGYYEQYF.

Relative to its sample, this clone is large. The chain has TRBV28 and TRBJ2-1, with TRBD2 identical over 8 bases. The CDR3 runs to 16 residues. V shed 3 bases, J shed 0 bases, and the junction held 4 bases outside the gene matches. CDR1 MDHEN and CDR2 SYDVKM come from the germline V gene. The CDR3 nucleotides read TGTGCCAGCAGTTTGACCGGGACTAGCTCCTACAATGAGCAGTTCTTC. The encoded protein is CASSLTGTSSYNEQFF. The whole variable domain, remainder taken from reference TRBV28 and TRBJ2-1, is DVKVTQSSRYLVKRTGEKVFLECVQDMDHENMFWYRQDPGLGLRLIYFSYDVKMKEKGDIPEGYSVSREKKERFSLILESASTNQTSMYLCASSLTGTSSYNEQFFGPGTRLTVL.

The rearrangement joins TRBV7-4 to TRBJ1-1, with D tentatively TRBD1 (6 bases). Trimming cost V 3 bases and J 0 bases, with 8 bases left between them. CDR1 is SGHVT and CDR2 is SQSDAQ in the germline V gene. This CDR3 comprises 14 residues. The CDR3 nucleotides are TGTGCCAGCAGCTTTCAGGGGCTGAACACTGAAGCTTTCTTT. Its protein is CASSFQGLNTEAFF.

V and J are TRBV27 and TRBJ2-7, with 9 bases lining up with TRBD1. Germline-derived CDR1 and CDR2 are MNHEY and SMNVEV (reference sequence). Germline trimming cut 3 bases from V and 6 bases from J; bases unmatched to any gene: 6. The CDR3 runs 14 residues. This CDR3 reads CASSFGGGQGEQYF. The CDR3 DNA sequence: TGTGCCAGCAGTTTTGGTGGGGGACAGGGCGAGCAGTACTTC.

The V and J genes are TRBV4-1 and TRBJ1-1; D uncertain. The length of the CDR3 is 14 residues. Trimming pared 1 base from V and 6 bases from J, leaving 12 bases between. Per the germline V gene, CDR1 is MGHRA and CDR2 is YSYEKL. In nucleotides, the CDR3 is TGCGCCAGCAGCCAAGTTCACACCATGCCTGAAGCTTTCTTT. Its protein is CASSQVHTMPEAFF.

A few counts support this clone. The CDR3 DNA reads TGTGCCAGCAGCTTCCCTATAGCGGGAGGTTCGGACAATGAGCAGTTCTTC. It codes for CASSFPIAGGSDNEQFF. V is TRBV11-2 and J is TRBJ2-1; the match to TRBD2 covers 10 bases. The CDR3 covers 17 residues. CDR1 and CDR2 from the germline V gene are SGHAT and FQNNGV. V shed 3 bases and J 5 bases; nucleotides not matched to a gene: 10.

This chain joins TRBV6-4 and TRBJ2-3; TRBD1 is a possible D gene (6 bases). Germline V gene data show CDR1 as MRHNA and CDR2 as SNTAGT. The CDR3 consists of 14 residues. V shed 2 bases and J shed 2 bases, with 8 bases lying between them. DNA of the CDR3: TGTGCCAGCAGTGACGGGGGCCACACAGATACGCAGTATTTT. It specifies CASSDGGHTDTQYF.

Only a few counts were recorded for this clone. The rearrangement links TRBV27 to TRBJ2-2; perhaps TRBD2 as D (6 bases). This CDR3 comprises 12 residues. The V and J ends lost 4 bases and 7 bases respectively, with 7 bases between them. From germline, CDR1 is MNHEY and CDR2 SMNVEV (reference sequence). The CDR3 DNA sequence: TGTGCCAGCAGTTGGGGGGTCGGGGAGCTGTTTTTT. Protein: CASSWGVGELFF.

The chain combines TRBV6-5 with TRBJ2-3, with no clear D. Trimming shortened V by 4 bases and J by 4 bases, and 15 bases separated the two germline ends. Per germline, CDR1 MNHEY and CDR2 SVGAGI. The CDR3 length is 15 residues. The CDR3 sequence is CASSSNSRWADTQYF. The DNA of the CDR3 is TGTGCCAGCAGTTCCAACAGTAGGTGGGCAGATACGCAGTATTTT.

J is TRBJ2-7 and V is TRBV10-3; 8 bases map to TRBD1. Germline CDR1 reads ENHRY; CDR2 reads SYGVKD. With V trimmed by 6 bases and J by 2 bases, 9 bases remained unmatched. The CDR3 sequence is 15 residues long. The CDR3 coding sequence is TGTGCCATCAGCATTGGGAAACAGGGGGCCTACGAGCAGTACTTC. This gives the protein CAISIGKQGAYEQYF.

The chain is built from TRBV25-1 and TRBJ1-1, with D possibly being TRBD1 (5 bases). CDR3 size: 17 residues. The germline V and J ends were trimmed by 0 bases and 3 bases, with 17 bases remaining between them. Germline values: CDR1 MGHDK, CDR2 SYGVNS. The CDR3 is CASSEYILTESDTEAFF. In DNA, the CDR3 is TGTGCCAGCAGTGAATATATTCTGACAGAGTCGGACACTGAAGCTTTCTTT.